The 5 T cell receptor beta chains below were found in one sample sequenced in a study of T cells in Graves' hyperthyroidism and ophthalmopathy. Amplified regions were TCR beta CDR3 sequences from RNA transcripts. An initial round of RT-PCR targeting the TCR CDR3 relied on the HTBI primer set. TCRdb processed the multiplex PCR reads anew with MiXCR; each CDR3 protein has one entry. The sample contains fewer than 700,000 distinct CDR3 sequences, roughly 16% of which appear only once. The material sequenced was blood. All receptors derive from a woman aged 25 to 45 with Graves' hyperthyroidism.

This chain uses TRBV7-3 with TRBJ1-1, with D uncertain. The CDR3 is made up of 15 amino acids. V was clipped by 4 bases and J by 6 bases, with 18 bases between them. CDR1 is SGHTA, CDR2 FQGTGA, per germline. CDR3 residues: CASSSGGHAGAEAFF. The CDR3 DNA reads TGTGCCAGCAGCTCCGGCGGCCACGCGGGCGCTGAAGCTTTCTTT.

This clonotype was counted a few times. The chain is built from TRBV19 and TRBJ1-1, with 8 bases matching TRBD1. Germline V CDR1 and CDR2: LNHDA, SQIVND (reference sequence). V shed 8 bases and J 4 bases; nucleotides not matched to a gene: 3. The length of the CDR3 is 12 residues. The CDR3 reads CASRQGTTEAFF. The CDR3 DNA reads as TGTGCCAGTCGACAGGGGACCACTGAAGCTTTCTTT.

In DNA form, the CDR3 reads TGTGCCAGCACCATGAATAGCAATCAGCCCCAGCATTTT. This codes for CASTMNSNQPQHF. V is TRBV7-9 and J is TRBJ1-5; no firm D call. The CDR3 contains 13 residues. The germline V gene encodes CDR1 SEHNR and CDR2 FQNEAQ (reference sequence). Trimming removed 7 bases from V and 0 bases from J, with 7 bases in between.

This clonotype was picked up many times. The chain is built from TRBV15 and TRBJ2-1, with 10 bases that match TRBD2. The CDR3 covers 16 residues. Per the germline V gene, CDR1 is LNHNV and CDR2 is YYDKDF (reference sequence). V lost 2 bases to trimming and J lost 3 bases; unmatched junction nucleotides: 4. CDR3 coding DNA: TGTGCCACCAGCAGACAACTAGCGGGGTACTACAATGAGCAGTTCTTC. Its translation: CATSRQLAGYYNEQFF.

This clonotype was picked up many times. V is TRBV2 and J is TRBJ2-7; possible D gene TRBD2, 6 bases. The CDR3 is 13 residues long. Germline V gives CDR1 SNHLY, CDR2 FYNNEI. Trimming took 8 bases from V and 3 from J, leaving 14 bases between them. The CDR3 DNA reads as TGTGCCAGCGGAGGGGACGCCAGCTACGAGCAGTACTTC. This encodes CASGGDASYEQYF.